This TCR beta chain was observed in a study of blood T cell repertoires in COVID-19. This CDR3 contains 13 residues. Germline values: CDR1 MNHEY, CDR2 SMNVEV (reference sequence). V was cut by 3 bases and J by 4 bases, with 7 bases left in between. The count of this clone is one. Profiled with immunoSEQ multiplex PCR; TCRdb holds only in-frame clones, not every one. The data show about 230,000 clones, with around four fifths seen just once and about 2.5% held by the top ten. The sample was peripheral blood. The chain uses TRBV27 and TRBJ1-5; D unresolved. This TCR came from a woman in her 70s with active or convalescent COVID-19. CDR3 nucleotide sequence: TGTGCCAGCAGTTTCGCAGTAAATCAGCCCCAGCATTTT. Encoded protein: CASSFAVNQPQHF.